One and the same sample provided the 11 T cell receptor beta chains below, sequenced in a study of blood T cell repertoires in COVID-19. The table came from immunoSEQ multiplex PCR; TCRdb's copy has only in-frame clones and leaves some out. The repertoire holds more than 150,000 clones, with roughly four fifths as singletons. Sample: peripheral blood. The origin of the receptors is a woman between 35 and 50 years old with acute or convalescent COVID-19.

A single count supports this clone. The V and J genes are TRBV7-9 and TRBJ1-2; possible D gene TRBD1, 5 bases. Germline V gene data show CDR1 as SEHNR and CDR2 as FQNEAQ (reference sequence). Trimming pared 1 base from V and 7 bases from J, leaving 16 bases between. The CDR3 runs 15 residues. CDR3 sequence reads: CASSLGKGATSGYTF. Here the CDR3 DNA reads TGTGCCAGCAGCTTAGGGAAAGGGGCAACGAGTGGCTACACCTTC.

The gene calls are TRBV24-1 and TRBJ1-5; D ambiguous. With 4 bases removed from V and 4 bases from J, the gap between germline ends came to 22 bases. The CDR3 has 18 residues. The germline V gene has CDR1 KGHDR and CDR2 SFDVKD. CDR3 nucleotide sequence: TGTGCCACCAGTGACCGGGGTCCTCGACTTACCTCTAATCAGCCCCAGCATTTT. Translated, it gives CATSDRGPRLTSNQPQHF.

The rearrangement links TRBV4-1 to TRBJ2-3; D is uncertain. Trimming shortened V by 1 base and J by 7 bases, and 21 bases separated the two germline ends. This CDR3 has 17 amino acids. The germline CDR1 and CDR2 sequences are MGHRA and YSYEKL. CDR3 bases: TGCGCCAGCAGCCAAGGTTCAGTGACTCCAGTCGAATATACGCAGTATTTT. This translates into CASSQGSVTPVEYTQYF.

As to this clone: The same CDR3 arises from other DNA sequences in this sample as well. V is TRBV27 and J is TRBJ2-7; 12 bases line up with TRBD2. Trimming removed 8 bases from V and 4 bases from J; junction bases left unmatched: 3. The CDR3 sequence is 13 residues long. Germline V gene lookup returns CDR1 MNHEY and CDR2 SMNVEV (reference sequence). As DNA, the CDR3 is TGTGCCAGCCGGACTAGCGGGAATTACGAGCAGTACTTC. Translated, it gives CASRTSGNYEQYF.

This clone was found once. J is TRBJ2-5 and V is TRBV6-6; TRBD1 might be the D (6 bases). The germline V gene encodes CDR1 MNHNY and CDR2 SVGAGI (reference sequence). This CDR3 region has 15 residues. The V gene lost 4 bases and the J gene lost 3 bases, with 15 bases spanning the gap. The CDR3 DNA sequence: TGTGCCAGCAGTTCCAATAACCAGGGGAAAGAGACCCAGTACTTC. As protein: CASSSNNQGKETQYF.

CDR3: CASSEDRGYSNQPQHF. CDR3 sequence (DNA): TGTGCCAGCAGTGAAGACAGGGGGTATAGCAATCAGCCCCAGCATTTT. The rearrangement uses TRBV6-1 and TRBJ1-5; the match to TRBD1 covers 8 bases. Germline lookup yields CDR1 MNHNS and CDR2 SASEGT. This CDR3 spans 16 amino acids. After removal of 1 base from V and 0 bases from J, the junction contained 2 bases not matched to a gene.

This clone appeared a few times. The V call is TRBV28, the J call TRBJ1-5; D is undetermined. V lost 6 bases and J lost 0, with 12 bases in between. Germline V CDR1 and CDR2: MDHEN, SYDVKM. This CDR3 spans 15 amino acids. Written as DNA, the CDR3 is TGTGCCAGCAGACCTGATACCTATAGCAATCAGCCCCAGCATTTT. Translating gives CASRPDTYSNQPQHF.

This rearrangement joins TRBV7-9 to TRBJ2-3; D unclear. Germline V gene lookup returns CDR1 SEHNR and CDR2 FQNEAQ (reference sequence). V shed 8 bases and J shed 13 bases, with 7 bases lying between them. CDR3 length: 8 residues. Written as DNA, the CDR3 is TGTGCCAGCGCACTGGAGTATTTT. As protein: CASALEYF.

Comment on this clone: The identical CDR3 is also encoded by other nucleotide sequences in the sample. The chain recombines TRBV5-1 with TRBJ1-2; D gene unclear. Germline V gene sequence: CDR1 SGHRS, CDR2 YFSETQ. This CDR3 comprises 14 residues. Trimming took 0 bases from V and 0 from J, leaving 6 bases between them. DNA for the CDR3: TGCGCCAGCAGCTTGGAAAGCCCTAACTATGGCTACACCTTC. This translates into CASSLESPNYGYTF. The full variable domain, rest sourced from reference TRBV5-1 and TRBJ1-2, is KAGVTQTPRYLIKTRGQQVTLSCSPISGHRSVSWYQQTPGQGLQFLFEYFSETQRNKGNFPGRFSGRQFSNSRSEMNVSTLELGDSALYLCASSLESPNYGYTFGSGTRLTVV.

V usage is TRBV12-3 or TRBV12-4 and J usage is TRBJ2-3; TRBD1 might be the D (5 bases). The germline V and J ends were trimmed by 7 bases and 2 bases, with 10 bases remaining between them. The CDR3 contains 13 residues. The CDR3 is CASKTAHTDTQYF. Here the CDR3 DNA reads TGTGCCAGCAAGACAGCACACACAGATACGCAGTATTTT.

V is TRBV18 and J is TRBJ1-5, with D perhaps TRBD1 (6 bases). The CDR3 covers 15 residues. CDR1 KGHSH and CDR2 LQKENI come from the germline V gene. V lost 2 bases and J lost 7, with 15 bases in between. CDR3 in amino acids: CASSPTGQGSQPQHF. In DNA form, the CDR3 reads TGTGCCAGCTCACCAACGGGGCAGGGGAGCCAGCCCCAGCATTTT.